Sequencing of this T cell receptor (beta chain) was carried out in a study of Ad26.COV2.S vaccination and SARS-CoV-2 variants. Germline CDR1 GTSNPN, CDR2 SVGIG (reference sequence). This CDR3 has 13 amino acids. Trimming removed 1 base from V and 2 bases from J, with 8 bases in between. Clones were read by immunoSEQ multiplex PCR, and TCRdb kept only the in-frame ones, dropping some. The sample lists under 400,000 clones, roughly 84% seen once, with roughly 3.2% in the top ten. Treatment noted: around 19 received Ad26.COV2.S at low or high dose, single or two shots; about 5 received placebo; per-sample allocation not given. Day 63 after the first vaccine or placebo injection was the time point for sampling.

Material: peripheral blood, obtained in a trial of Ad26.COV2.S vaccine versus placebo. The TCR was taken from a person between 18 and 65 years old who received the Ad26.COV2.S COVID-19 vaccine or a placebo. The chain carries TRBV30 and TRBJ2-5; D is possibly TRBD2 (5 bases). CDR3: CAWSGGGQETQYF. The CDR3 bases are TGTGCCTGGAGTGGTGGCGGGCAAGAGACCCAGTACTTC.